The clone carrying this TCR beta chain was recorded a few times. Its cognate antigen is unknown. The data were obtained in a study of early T cells in non-severe SARS-CoV-2 infection. Study results and caveats: Missing private and CD4 specificities, VDJdb matching favored anti-spike CD8 responses.

Individual cDNA molecules received unique molecular identifiers during library preparation. Via MiXCR, TCRdb re-called the 5' RACE reads, giving one row per CDR3 protein. The sample holds roughly 80,000 distinct CDR3 sequences, roughly an eighth seen once. The CDR3 sequence is 13 residues long. V was cut by 1 base and J by 3 bases, with 4 bases left in between. Germline assignment: CDR1 SGHTA and CDR2 FQGNSA. The TCR sequence derives from an adult who was a healthcare worker with PCR-confirmed SARS-CoV-2 infection or an uninfected control (not recorded which). V gene TRBV7-2 combines with J gene TRBJ2-1; D remains unclear. The sample consisted of whole blood. This CDR3 reads CASSLVVYNEQFF. The CDR3 region has the DNA TGTGCCAGCAGCTTAGTGGTCTACAATGAGCAGTTCTTC.